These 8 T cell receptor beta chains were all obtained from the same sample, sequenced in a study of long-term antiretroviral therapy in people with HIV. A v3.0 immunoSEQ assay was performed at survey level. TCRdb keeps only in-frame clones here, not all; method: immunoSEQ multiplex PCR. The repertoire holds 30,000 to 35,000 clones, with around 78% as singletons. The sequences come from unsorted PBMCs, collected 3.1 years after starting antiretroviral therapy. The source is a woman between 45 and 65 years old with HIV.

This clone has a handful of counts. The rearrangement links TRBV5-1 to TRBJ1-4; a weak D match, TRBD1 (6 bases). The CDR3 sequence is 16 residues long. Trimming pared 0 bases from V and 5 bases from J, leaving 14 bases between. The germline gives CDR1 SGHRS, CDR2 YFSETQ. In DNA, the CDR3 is TGCGCCAGCAGCTTGGGCTTTGGACAGTTGAATGAAAAACTGTTTTTT. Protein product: CASSLGFGQLNEKLFF.

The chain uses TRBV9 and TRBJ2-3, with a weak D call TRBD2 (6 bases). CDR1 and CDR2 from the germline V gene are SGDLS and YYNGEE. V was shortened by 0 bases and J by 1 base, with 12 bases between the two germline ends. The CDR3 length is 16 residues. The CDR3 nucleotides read TGTGCCAGCAGCGTAGATTGGGGGGTCGGCACAGATACGCAGTATTTT. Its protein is CASSVDWGVGTDTQYF.

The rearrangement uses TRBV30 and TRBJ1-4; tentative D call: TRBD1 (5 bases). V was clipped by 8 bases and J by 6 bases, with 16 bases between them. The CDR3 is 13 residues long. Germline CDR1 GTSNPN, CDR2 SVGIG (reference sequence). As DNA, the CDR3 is TGTGCCCAGACCCGAGAAGGGGATGAAAAACTGTTTTTT. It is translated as CAQTREGDEKLFF.

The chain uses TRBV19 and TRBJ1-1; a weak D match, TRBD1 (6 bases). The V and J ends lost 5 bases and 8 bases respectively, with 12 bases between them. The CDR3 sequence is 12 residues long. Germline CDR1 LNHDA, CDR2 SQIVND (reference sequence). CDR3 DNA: TGTGCCAGTAGTCCCGGGACACCCGAAGCTTTCTTT. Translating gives CASSPGTPEAFF.

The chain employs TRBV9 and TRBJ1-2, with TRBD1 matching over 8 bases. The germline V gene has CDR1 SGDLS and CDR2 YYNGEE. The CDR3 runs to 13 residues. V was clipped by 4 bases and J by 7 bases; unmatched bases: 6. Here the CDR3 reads CASSFPGGRGYTF. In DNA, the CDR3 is TGTGCCAGCAGCTTCCCAGGGGGCCGTGGCTACACCTTC.

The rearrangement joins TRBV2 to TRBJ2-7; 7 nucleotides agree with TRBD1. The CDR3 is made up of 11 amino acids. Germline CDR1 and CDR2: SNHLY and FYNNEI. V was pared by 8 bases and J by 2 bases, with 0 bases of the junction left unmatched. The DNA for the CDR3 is TGTGCCAGCCAGGGGGCCTACGAGCAGTACTTC. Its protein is CASQGAYEQYF.

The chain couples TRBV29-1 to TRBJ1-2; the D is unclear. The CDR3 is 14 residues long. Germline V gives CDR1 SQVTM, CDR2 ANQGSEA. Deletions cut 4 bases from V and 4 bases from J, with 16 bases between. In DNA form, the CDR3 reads TGCAGCGTTGGCGTAGGCACCCTAACCTATGGCTACACCTTC. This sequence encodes CSVGVGTLTYGYTF.

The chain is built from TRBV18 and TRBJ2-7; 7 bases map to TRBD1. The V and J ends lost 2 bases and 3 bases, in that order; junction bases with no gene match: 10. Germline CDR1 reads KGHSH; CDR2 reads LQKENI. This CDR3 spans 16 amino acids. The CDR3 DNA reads TGTGCCAGCTCACCAGGCAGGGGGATCCACTTCTACGAGCAGTACGTC. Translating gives CASSPGRGIHFYEQYV.